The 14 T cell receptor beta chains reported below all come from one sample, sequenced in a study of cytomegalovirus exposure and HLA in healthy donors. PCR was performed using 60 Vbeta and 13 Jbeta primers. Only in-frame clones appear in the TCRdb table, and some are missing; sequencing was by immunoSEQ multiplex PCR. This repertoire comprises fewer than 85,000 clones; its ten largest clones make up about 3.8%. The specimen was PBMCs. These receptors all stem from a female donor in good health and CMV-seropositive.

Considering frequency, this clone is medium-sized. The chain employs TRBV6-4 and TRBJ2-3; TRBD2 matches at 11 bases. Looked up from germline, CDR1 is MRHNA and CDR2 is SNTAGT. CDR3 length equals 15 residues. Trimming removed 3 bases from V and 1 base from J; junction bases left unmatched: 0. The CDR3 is CASSETSGGTDTQYF. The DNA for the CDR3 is TGTGCCAGCAGTGAGACTAGCGGGGGCACAGATACGCAGTATTTT.

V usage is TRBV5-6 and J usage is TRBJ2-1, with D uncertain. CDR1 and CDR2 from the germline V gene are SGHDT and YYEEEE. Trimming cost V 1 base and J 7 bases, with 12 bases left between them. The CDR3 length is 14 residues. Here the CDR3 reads CASSLLERQNEQFF. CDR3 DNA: TGTGCCAGCAGCTTGTTAGAGCGCCAGAATGAGCAGTTCTTC.

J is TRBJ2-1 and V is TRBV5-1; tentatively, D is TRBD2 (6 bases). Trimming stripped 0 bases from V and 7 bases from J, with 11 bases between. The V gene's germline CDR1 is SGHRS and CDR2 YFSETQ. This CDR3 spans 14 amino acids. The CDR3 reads CASSLGRGWNEQFF. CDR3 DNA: TGCGCCAGCAGCTTGGGGAGGGGTTGGAATGAGCAGTTCTTC.

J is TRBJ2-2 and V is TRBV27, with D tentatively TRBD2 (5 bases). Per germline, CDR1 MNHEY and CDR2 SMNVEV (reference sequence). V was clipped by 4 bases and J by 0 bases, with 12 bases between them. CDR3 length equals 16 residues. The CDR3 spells CASSSLRGSNTGELFF. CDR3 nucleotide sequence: TGTGCCAGCAGTTCCCTCCGGGGTTCGAACACCGGGGAGCTGTTTTTT.

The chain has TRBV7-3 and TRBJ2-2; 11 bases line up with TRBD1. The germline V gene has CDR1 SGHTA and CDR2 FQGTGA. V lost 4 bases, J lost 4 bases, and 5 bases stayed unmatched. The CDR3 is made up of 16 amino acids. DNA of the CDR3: TGTGCCAGCAGCTCATCCGGGACAGGGGGCACCGGGGAGCTGTTTTTT. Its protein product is CASSSSGTGGTGELFF.

CDR3 DNA sequence: TGTGCCAGCAGCTTCGGTTTGGGAGGGGGTAACTATGGCTACACCTTC. Amino acid sequence: CASSFGLGGGNYGYTF. The V gene is TRBV7-9, the J gene TRBJ1-2; TRBD1 is a possible D gene (6 bases). The germline V and J ends were trimmed by 3 bases and 1 base, with 15 bases remaining between them. Germline loops: CDR1 SEHNR, CDR2 FQNEAQ (reference sequence). CDR3 length: 16 residues.

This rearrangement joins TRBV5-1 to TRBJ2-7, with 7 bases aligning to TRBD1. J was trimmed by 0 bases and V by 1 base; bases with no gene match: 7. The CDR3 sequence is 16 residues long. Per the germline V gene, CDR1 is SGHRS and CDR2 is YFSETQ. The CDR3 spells CASSLPKQGSSYEQYF. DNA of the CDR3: TGCGCCAGCAGCTTGCCCAAACAGGGGTCCTCCTACGAGCAGTACTTC.

The CDR3 coding sequence is TGTGCCACCAGCAGAATGGGAATGGCCCGGGGACTAAGGAACACTGAAGCTTTCTTT. Translation: CATSRMGMARGLRNTEAFF. This chain joins TRBV15 and TRBJ1-1; D may be TRBD1 (5 bases). CDR3 length equals 19 residues. CDR1 and CDR2 (germline): LNHNV, YYDKDF (reference sequence). The V gene lost 2 bases and the J gene lost 1 base, with 23 bases spanning the gap. The complete variable domain, with remaining parts taken from reference TRBV15 and TRBJ1-1, reads DAMVIQNPRYQVTQFGKPVTLSCSQTLNHNVMYWYQQKSSQAPKLLFHYYDKDFNNEADTPDNFQSRRPNTSFCFLDIRSPGLGDTAMYLCATSRMGMARGLRNTEAFFGQGTRLTVV.

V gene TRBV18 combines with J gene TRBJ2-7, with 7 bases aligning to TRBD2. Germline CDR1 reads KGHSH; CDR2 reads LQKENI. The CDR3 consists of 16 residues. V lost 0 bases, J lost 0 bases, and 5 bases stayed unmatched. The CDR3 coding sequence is TGTGCCAGCTCACCACCGGTGGGGAGGGCCTCCTACGAGCAGTACTTC. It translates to CASSPPVGRASYEQYF.

The DNA for the CDR3 is TGTGCCAGTAGTATCGGGACAGCAAATTCACCCCTCCACTTT. Translated, it gives CASSIGTANSPLHF. The V call is TRBV19, the J call TRBJ1-6; 7 bases fit TRBD1. With 3 bases clipped from V and 7 bases from J, the junction kept 3 bases outside the gene matches. Germline V gives CDR1 LNHDA, CDR2 SQIVND (reference sequence). This CDR3 comprises 14 residues.

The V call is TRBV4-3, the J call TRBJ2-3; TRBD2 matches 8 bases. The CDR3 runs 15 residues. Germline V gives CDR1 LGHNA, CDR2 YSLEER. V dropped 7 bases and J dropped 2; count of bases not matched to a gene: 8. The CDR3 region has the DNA TGCGCCAGCACGGAGCGGGGGATGGACACAGATACGCAGTATTTT. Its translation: CASTERGMDTDTQYF.

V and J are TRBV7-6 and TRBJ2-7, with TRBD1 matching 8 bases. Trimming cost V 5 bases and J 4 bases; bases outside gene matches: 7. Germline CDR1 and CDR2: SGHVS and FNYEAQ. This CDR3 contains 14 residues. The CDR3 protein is CASSLDRGAYEQYF. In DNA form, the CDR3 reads TGTGCCAGCAGCCTCGACAGGGGCGCTTACGAGCAGTACTTC.

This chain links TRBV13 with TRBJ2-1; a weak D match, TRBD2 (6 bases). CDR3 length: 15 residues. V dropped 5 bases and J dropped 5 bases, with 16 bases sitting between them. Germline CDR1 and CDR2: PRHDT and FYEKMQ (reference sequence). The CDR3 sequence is CASSPKGGANNEQFF. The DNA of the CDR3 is TGTGCCAGCAGCCCAAAGGGCGGGGCAAACAATGAGCAGTTCTTC.

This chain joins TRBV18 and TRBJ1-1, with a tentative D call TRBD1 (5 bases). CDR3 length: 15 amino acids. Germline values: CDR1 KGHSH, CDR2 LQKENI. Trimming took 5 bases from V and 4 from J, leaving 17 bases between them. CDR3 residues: CASSSHPRGTTEAFF. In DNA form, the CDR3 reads TGTGCCAGCTCATCGCACCCCCGCGGGACCACTGAAGCTTTCTTT.